This passage covers 28 T cell receptor beta chains from one sample sequenced in a study of blood T cell repertoires in COVID-19. TCRdb keeps only in-frame clones here, not all; method: immunoSEQ multiplex PCR. The data hold 210,000 or so clones, with approximately 80% observed a single time. Specimen: PBMCs or T cells enriched from blood (not recorded which). These receptors were collected from a man between 60 and 75 years old who had recovered from COVID-19.

The chain is built from TRBV18 and TRBJ1-1; 8 positions agree with TRBD1. This CDR3 has 14 residues. Germline V gene lookup returns CDR1 KGHSH and CDR2 LQKENI. After removal of 6 bases from V and 4 bases from J, the junction contained 7 bases not matched to a gene. The CDR3 coding sequence is TGTGCCAGCTCCCCCGACAGGGGTATCACTGAAGCTTTCTTT. Its protein is CASSPDRGITEAFF.

The V call is TRBV2, the J call TRBJ2-7; no clear D gene. Trimming took 2 bases from V and 3 from J, leaving 5 bases between them. There are 12 residues in the CDR3. The germline gives CDR1 SNHLY, CDR2 FYNNEI. CDR3 sequence: CASSEQRYEQYF. The CDR3 DNA reads as TGTGCCAGCAGTGAACAGCGCTACGAGCAGTACTTC.

The chain couples TRBV6-1 to TRBJ2-6; D remains unclear. The V and J ends lost 7 bases and 1 base respectively, with 8 bases between them. This CDR3 has 14 residues. CDR1 is MNHNS and CDR2 is SASEGT in the germline V gene. This CDR3 is CASMAVSGANVLTF. In nucleotides, the CDR3 is TGTGCCAGCATGGCGGTATCTGGGGCCAACGTCCTGACTTTC.

The J gene is TRBJ2-7, the V gene TRBV27; 8 bases fit TRBD1. The CDR3 contains 16 residues. CDR1 and CDR2 (germline): MNHEY, SMNVEV (reference sequence). Trimming cost V 4 bases and J 3 bases; bases outside gene matches: 11. CDR3: CASSSPLRDRIYEQYF. CDR3 sequence (DNA): TGTGCCAGCAGTTCCCCCCTCCGGGACAGGATCTACGAGCAGTACTTC.

The chain recombines TRBV5-1 with TRBJ2-2, with 9 bases matching TRBD1. The germline V gene encodes CDR1 SGHRS and CDR2 YFSETQ. The CDR3 consists of 12 residues. V trimming: 7 bases; J trimming: 8 bases; junction bases outside the gene matches: 3. The CDR3 DNA follows: TGCGCCAGCGGGACAGGGCCAGGGGAGCTGTTTTTT. As protein: CASGTGPGELFF.

This rearrangement joins TRBV7-8 to TRBJ2-7, with D perhaps matching TRBD1 (6 bases). This CDR3 spans 16 amino acids. Deletions cut 0 bases from V and 0 bases from J, with 12 bases between. CDR1 and CDR2 (germline): SGHVS, FQNEAQ. The CDR3 protein is CASSLASRQVSYEQYF. The DNA of the CDR3 is TGTGCCAGCAGCTTAGCTTCGAGACAGGTCTCCTACGAGCAGTACTTC.

The chain has TRBV6-5 and TRBJ1-6; a weak D match, TRBD1 (6 bases). The V gene lost 6 bases and the J gene lost 2 bases, with 11 bases spanning the gap. Germline V gives CDR1 MNHEY, CDR2 SVGAGI. This CDR3 has 15 amino acids. The CDR3 DNA follows: TGTGCCAGCAGATCACAGGGAACCTATAATTCACCCCTCCACTTT. Amino acid sequence: CASRSQGTYNSPLHF.

V is TRBV19 and J is TRBJ1-3; no firm D call. The CDR3 has 14 amino acids. CDR1 is LNHDA, CDR2 SQIVND, per germline (reference sequence). V was pared by 8 bases and J by 0 bases, with 11 bases between. For the CDR3, the DNA is TGTGCCAGTGGGCCCGGGGACTCTGGAAACACCATATATTTT. This encodes CASGPGDSGNTIYF.

The chain uses TRBV4-1 and TRBJ2-2; weak D call: TRBD2 (6 bases). Germline V gives CDR1 MGHRA, CDR2 YSYEKL. This CDR3 region has 17 residues. The ends were cut back, 2 bases at V and 1 base at J, with 14 bases in the middle. The CDR3 nucleotides read TGCGCCAGCAGCCAATCTCTGGGGGGAAAGAACACCGGGGAGCTGTTTTTT. This encodes CASSQSLGGKNTGELFF.

The chain employs TRBV6-5 and TRBJ2-1, with 8 nucleotides matching TRBD1. CDR1 is MNHEY, CDR2 SVGAGI, per germline. This CDR3 has 15 residues. V lost 6 bases to trimming and J lost 0 bases; unmatched junction nucleotides: 4. The CDR3 sequence: CASRNTGGSYNEQFF. The CDR3 nucleotides are TGTGCCAGCAGAAACACAGGGGGCTCCTACAATGAGCAGTTCTTC.

The chain combines TRBV3-1 (or the pseudogene TRBV3-2) with TRBJ1-1; no firm D call. The CDR3 sequence is 16 residues long. V lost 0 bases, J lost 1 base, and 12 bases lay in between. Germline CDR1 reads LGHDT; CDR2 reads YNNKEL (reference sequence). In DNA, the CDR3 is TGTGCCAGCAGCCAAGATGTGGCCAGGCCGAACACTGAAGCTTTCTTT. Its translation: CASSQDVARPNTEAFF.

About this clone itself: Other DNA sequences within the sample encode an identical CDR3. The rearrangement links TRBV6-1 to TRBJ1-5; no firm D call. CDR1 MNHNS and CDR2 SASEGT come from the germline V gene. The CDR3 sequence is 16 residues long. V lost 2 bases to trimming and J lost 0 bases, with 11 bases between them. CDR3 DNA sequence: TGTGCCAGCAGTGAATATGGAGGTTATAGCAATCAGCCCCAGCATTTT. It codes for CASSEYGGYSNQPQHF.

The chain combines TRBV19 with TRBJ1-5, with D perhaps matching TRBD1 (6 bases). CDR3 length equals 13 residues. The V end was cut by 5 bases, the J end by 6 bases, with 11 bases between. Germline V gives CDR1 LNHDA, CDR2 SQIVND (reference sequence). This CDR3 reads CASSEQGTQPQHF. CDR3 nucleotide sequence: TGTGCCAGTAGTGAACAGGGCACTCAGCCCCAGCATTTT.

The chain couples TRBV5-1 to TRBJ2-3; 11 bases are a match to TRBD1. The CDR3 has 15 residues. CDR1 is SGHRS, CDR2 YFSETQ, per germline. The V gene end was trimmed by 4 bases and the J gene end by 4 bases; junction bases not matched to a gene: 5. The CDR3 nucleotides read TGCGCCAGCAGCGCGGACAGGGGGCTCGCAGATACGCAGTATTTT. Translating gives CASSADRGLADTQYF. The complete variable domain, with remaining parts taken from reference TRBV5-1 and TRBJ2-3, reads KAGVTQTPRYLIKTRGQQVTLSCSPISGHRSVSWYQQTPGQGLQFLFEYFSETQRNKGNFPGRFSGRQFSNSRSEMNVSTLELGDSALYLCASSADRGLADTQYFGPGTRLTVL.

The rearrangement uses TRBV6-2 or TRBV6-3 and TRBJ1-5; D is possibly TRBD1 (5 bases). CDR3 length: 17 residues. V was shortened by 2 bases and J by 2 bases, with 16 bases between the two germline ends. CDR1 is MNHEY, CDR2 SVGEGT, per germline. The CDR3 loop reads CASSYIGLRGGNQPQHF. The CDR3 coding sequence is TGTGCCAGCAGTTACATCGGGCTGCGGGGGGGCAATCAGCCCCAGCATTTT.

The genes are TRBV6-5 and TRBJ2-5, with 8 bases matching TRBD2. Germline loops: CDR1 MNHEY, CDR2 SVGAGI. With 6 bases clipped from V and 5 bases from J, the junction kept 5 bases outside the gene matches. The CDR3 has 13 amino acids. The CDR3 coding sequence is TGTGCCAGCAGCTCCACTAGCGGCGAGACCCAGTACTTC. This gives the protein CASSSTSGETQYF.

The chain links TRBV9 to TRBJ1-3; TRBD1 matches at 9 bases. The CDR3 is 16 amino acids. The germline CDR1 and CDR2 sequences are SGDLS and YYNGEE. Losses at the gene ends were 3 bases for V and 4 bases for J; bases not matched to a gene: 8. The CDR3 loop reads CASSDGDRARGNTIYF. The DNA of the CDR3 is TGTGCCAGCAGCGATGGGGACAGGGCAAGGGGAAACACCATATATTTT.

This chain connects TRBV2 to TRBJ2-3; the match to TRBD2 covers 14 bases. This CDR3 region has 15 residues. Germline CDR1 SNHLY, CDR2 FYNNEI. J lost 4 bases, V lost 6 bases, and 3 bases had no gene match. The DNA of the CDR3 is TGTGCCAGCAGAAGGACTAGCGGGGGGTCAGATACGCAGTATTTT. Residues: CASRRTSGGSDTQYF.

This chain connects TRBV7-6 to TRBJ1-2, with D possibly being TRBD1 (6 bases). The germline CDR1 and CDR2 sequences are SGHVS and FNYEAQ. This CDR3 has 15 amino acids. Trimming pared 4 bases from V and 4 bases from J, leaving 16 bases between. The CDR3 DNA sequence: TGTGCCAGCAGCTCCGGCCTACAGGGCTTCTATGGCTACACCTTC. It is translated as CASSSGLQGFYGYTF.

CDR3 region: CASSDYSKRTEAFF. CDR3 in DNA: TGTGCCAGCAGCGACTACAGTAAGAGGACTGAAGCTTTCTTT. The rearrangement links TRBV5-6 to TRBJ1-1, with D hard to call. In germline, CDR1 is SGHDT, CDR2 YYEEEE. V was cut by 4 bases and J by 5 bases, with 15 bases left in between. The CDR3 consists of 14 residues.

With regard to this clone: Compared with germline, one end of the junction differs, possibly owing to a read error. The chain has TRBV5-1 and TRBJ2-3; 9 nucleotides line up with TRBD1. This CDR3 is 14 amino acids long. Germline V gene data show CDR1 as SGHRS and CDR2 as YFSETQ. CDR3 nucleotide sequence: TGCGCCAGCAGATTGGACAGGGGTACAGATACGCAGTATTTT. Its protein is CASRLDRGTDTQYF.

The rearrangement uses TRBV5-4 and TRBJ2-7; possibly TRBD2 for D (5 bases). CDR3 length: 14 amino acids. The ends were cut back, 4 bases at V and 0 bases at J, with 11 bases in the middle. CDR1 is SGHNT and CDR2 is YYREEE in the germline V gene (reference sequence). The CDR3 bases are TGTGCCAGCAGCCTGCTCACTAGCTCCTACGAGCAGTACTTC. It specifies CASSLLTSSYEQYF.

This clone showed up just a few times. The chain is built from TRBV6-2 or TRBV6-3 and TRBJ1-1, with D maybe TRBD1 (5 bases). This CDR3 has 14 residues. The ends were cut back, 5 bases at V and 6 bases at J, with 16 bases in the middle. Germline CDR1 MNHEY, CDR2 SVGEGT. CDR3 loop: CASSLQASLSEAFF. For the CDR3, the DNA is TGTGCCAGCAGTCTACAGGCTTCCCTCTCTGAAGCTTTCTTT.

The J gene is TRBJ1-4, the V gene TRBV5-1, with D uncertain. Germline lookup yields CDR1 SGHRS and CDR2 YFSETQ. The CDR3 is 14 amino acids. Trimming pared 0 bases from V and 7 bases from J, leaving 10 bases between. The CDR3 DNA is TGCGCCAGCAGCTTGGGATCCGGGAGTGAAAAACTGTTTTTT. It encodes CASSLGSGSEKLFF.

The chain combines TRBV6-5 with TRBJ1-1; TRBD1 is a possible D gene (6 bases). The CDR3 loop spans 14 amino acids. Trimming took off 7 bases at V and 0 bases at J, with 12 bases between the two ends. The germline gives CDR1 MNHEY, CDR2 SVGAGI. Here the CDR3 reads CASNSGGLNTEAFF. CDR3 DNA sequence: TGTGCCAGCAACTCCGGGGGGCTGAACACTGAAGCTTTCTTT.

This clone has only one observation. The chain carries TRBV10-2 and TRBJ2-6, with D perhaps TRBD1 (5 bases). This CDR3 is built from 16 residues. V shed 0 bases and J shed 0 bases, with 6 bases lying between them. Germline loops: CDR1 WSHSY, CDR2 SAAADI. The DNA of the CDR3 is TGCGCCAGCAGTGAGTCAAGGGGCTCTGGGGCCAACGTCCTGACTTTC. Translated: CASSESRGSGANVLTF.

The rearrangement links TRBV4-2 to TRBJ1-2; 8 bases map to TRBD1. This CDR3 region has 14 residues. With 6 bases clipped from V and 2 bases from J, the junction kept 5 bases outside the gene matches. Germline lookup yields CDR1 LGHNA and CDR2 YNFKEQ. CDR3 loop: CASRLQGDNYGYTF. DNA of the CDR3: TGTGCCAGCAGACTACAGGGGGACAACTATGGCTACACCTTC.

The chain is built from TRBV5-1 and TRBJ1-5; D uncertain. V was pared by 2 bases and J by 5 bases, with 8 bases between. Germline V gene sequence: CDR1 SGHRS, CDR2 YFSETQ. The CDR3 runs 13 residues. The CDR3 loop reads CASSFTLDQPQHF. As DNA, the CDR3 is TGCGCCAGCAGCTTCACTTTGGATCAGCCCCAGCATTTT.